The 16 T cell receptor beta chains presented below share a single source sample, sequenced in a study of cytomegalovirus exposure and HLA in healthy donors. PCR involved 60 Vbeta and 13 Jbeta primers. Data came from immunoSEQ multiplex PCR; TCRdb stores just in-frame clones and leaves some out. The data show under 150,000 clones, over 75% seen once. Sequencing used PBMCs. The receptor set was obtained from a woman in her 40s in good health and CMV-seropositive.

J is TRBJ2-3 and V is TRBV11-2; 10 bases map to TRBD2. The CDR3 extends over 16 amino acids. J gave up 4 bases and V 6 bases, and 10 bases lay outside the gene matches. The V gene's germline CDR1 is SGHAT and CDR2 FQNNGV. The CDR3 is CASRPLAGEWSDTQYF. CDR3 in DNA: TGTGCCAGCAGACCGCTAGCGGGGGAATGGTCAGATACGCAGTATTTT.

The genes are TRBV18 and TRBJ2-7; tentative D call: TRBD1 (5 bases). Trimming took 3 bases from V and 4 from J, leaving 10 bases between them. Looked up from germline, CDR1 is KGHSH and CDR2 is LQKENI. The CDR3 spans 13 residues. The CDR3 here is CASSPGQPYEQYF. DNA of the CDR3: TGTGCCAGCTCACCGGGGCAGCCATACGAGCAGTACTTC.

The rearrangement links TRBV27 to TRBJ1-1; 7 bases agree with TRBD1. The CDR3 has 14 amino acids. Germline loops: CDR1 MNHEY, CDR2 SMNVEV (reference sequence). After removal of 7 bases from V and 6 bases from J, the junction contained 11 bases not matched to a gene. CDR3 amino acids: CASNLAGGTPEAFF. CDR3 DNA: TGTGCCAGCAACTTGGCAGGGGGAACGCCTGAAGCTTTCTTT.

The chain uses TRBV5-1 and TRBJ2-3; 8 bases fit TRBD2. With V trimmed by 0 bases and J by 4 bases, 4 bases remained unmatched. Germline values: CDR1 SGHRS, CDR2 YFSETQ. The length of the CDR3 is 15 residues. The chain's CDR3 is CASSLVGGGPDTQYF. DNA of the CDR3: TGCGCCAGCAGCTTGGTCGGGGGGGGCCCAGATACGCAGTATTTT.

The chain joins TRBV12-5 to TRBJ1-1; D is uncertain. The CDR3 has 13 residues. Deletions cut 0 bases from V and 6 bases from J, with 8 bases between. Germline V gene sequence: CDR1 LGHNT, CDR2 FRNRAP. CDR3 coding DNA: TGTGCTAGTGGTTTGGTACTTTCCCCTGAAGCTTTCTTT. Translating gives CASGLVLSPEAFF.

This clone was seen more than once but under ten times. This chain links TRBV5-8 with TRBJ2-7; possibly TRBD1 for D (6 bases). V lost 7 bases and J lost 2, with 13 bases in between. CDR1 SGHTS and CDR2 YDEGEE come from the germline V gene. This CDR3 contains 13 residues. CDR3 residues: CASGTGTPYEQYF. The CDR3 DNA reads TGTGCCAGCGGGACCGGGACACCCTACGAGCAGTACTTC.

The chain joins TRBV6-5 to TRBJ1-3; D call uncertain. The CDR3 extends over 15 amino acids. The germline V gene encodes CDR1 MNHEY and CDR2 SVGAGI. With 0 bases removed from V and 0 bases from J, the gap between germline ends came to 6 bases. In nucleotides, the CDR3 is TGTGCCAGCAGTTACTCCCCGGGCTCTGGAAACACCATATATTTT. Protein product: CASSYSPGSGNTIYF.

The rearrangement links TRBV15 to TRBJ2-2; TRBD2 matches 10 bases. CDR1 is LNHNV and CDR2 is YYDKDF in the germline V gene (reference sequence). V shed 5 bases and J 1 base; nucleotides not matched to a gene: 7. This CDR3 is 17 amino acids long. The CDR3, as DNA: TGTGCCACCAGCGGATTAGCGGGAGGCGGGAACACCGGGGAGCTGTTTTTT. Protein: CATSGLAGGGNTGELFF.

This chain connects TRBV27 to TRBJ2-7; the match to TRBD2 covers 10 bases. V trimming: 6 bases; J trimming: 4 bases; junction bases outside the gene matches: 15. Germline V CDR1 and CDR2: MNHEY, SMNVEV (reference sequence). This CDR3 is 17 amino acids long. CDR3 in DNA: TGTGCCAGCAGCAGAACCGTAAACCAACTAGCGGGATACGAGCAGTACTTC. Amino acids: CASSRTVNQLAGYEQYF.

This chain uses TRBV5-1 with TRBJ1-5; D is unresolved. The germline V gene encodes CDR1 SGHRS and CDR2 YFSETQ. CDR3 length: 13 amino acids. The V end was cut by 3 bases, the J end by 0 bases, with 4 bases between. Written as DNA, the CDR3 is TGCGCCAGCAGCTATAATAGCAATCAGCCCCAGCATTTT. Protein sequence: CASSYNSNQPQHF.

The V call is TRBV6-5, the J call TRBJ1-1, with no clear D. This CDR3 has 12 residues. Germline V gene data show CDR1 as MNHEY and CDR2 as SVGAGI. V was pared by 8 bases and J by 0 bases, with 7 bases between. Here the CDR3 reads CASQQLNTEAFF. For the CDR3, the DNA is TGTGCCAGCCAACAGCTGAACACTGAAGCTTTCTTT.

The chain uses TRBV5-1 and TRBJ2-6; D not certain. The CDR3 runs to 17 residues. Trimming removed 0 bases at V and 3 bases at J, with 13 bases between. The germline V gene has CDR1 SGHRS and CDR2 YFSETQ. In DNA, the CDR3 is TGCGCCAGCAGCTTGGCGGCCCTATCGGGTGGGGCCAACGTCCTGACTTTC. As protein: CASSLAALSGGANVLTF.

CDR3 sequence reads: CASSSGRGNQPQHF. In nucleotides, the CDR3 is TGTGCCAGCTCATCTGGGAGGGGAAATCAGCCCCAGCATTTT. V usage is TRBV18 and J usage is TRBJ1-5; weak D call: TRBD1 (5 bases). The CDR3 totals 14 residues. Trimming stripped 5 bases from V and 4 bases from J, with 12 bases between. Germline V gene data show CDR1 as KGHSH and CDR2 as LQKENI.

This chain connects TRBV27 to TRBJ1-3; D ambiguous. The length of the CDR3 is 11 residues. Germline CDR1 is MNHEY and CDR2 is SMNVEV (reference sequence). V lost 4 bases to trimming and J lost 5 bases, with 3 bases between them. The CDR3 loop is CASSYRNTIYF. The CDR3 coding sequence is TGTGCCAGCAGTTACAGAAACACCATATATTTT.

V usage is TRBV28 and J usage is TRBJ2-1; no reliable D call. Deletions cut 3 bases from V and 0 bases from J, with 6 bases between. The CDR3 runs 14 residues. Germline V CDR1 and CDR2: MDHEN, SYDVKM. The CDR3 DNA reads TGTGCCAGCAGTTTTCCTAGCTCCTACAATGAGCAGTTCTTC. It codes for CASSFPSSYNEQFF.

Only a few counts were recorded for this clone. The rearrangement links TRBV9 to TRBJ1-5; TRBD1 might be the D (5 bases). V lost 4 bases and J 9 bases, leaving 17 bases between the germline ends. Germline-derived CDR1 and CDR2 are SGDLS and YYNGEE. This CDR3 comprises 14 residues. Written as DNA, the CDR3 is TGTGCCAGCAGCTCAGTCCCAGGGTTCTGGCCCCAGCATTTT. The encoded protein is CASSSVPGFWPQHF.